These 5 T cell receptor beta chains were all obtained from the same sample, sequenced in a study of T cell repertoires in cytomegalovirus infection. TCRdb recomputed calls from the reads with MiXCR, one row per CDR3 protein. The sample holds about 700,000 distinct CDR3 sequences; around 31% are singletons and the top ten take about 18%. Which antigens these TCRs recognize remains unknown. The source was cultured PBMCs, collected from culture after CMV antigen stimulation. The receptors come from a human donor in good health (CMV status not recorded). Some clones in this sample may be carry-over from other donors' samples.

This clonotype was seen repeatedly, ten times or more. The V and J genes are TRBV7-8 and TRBJ2-5, with 8 nucleotides matching TRBD2. V lost 6 bases to trimming and J lost 5 bases; unmatched junction nucleotides: 29. The CDR3 sequence is 21 residues long. Germline assignment: CDR1 SGHVS and CDR2 FQNEAQ. The CDR3 DNA reads TGTGCCAGCAGTCCAAATCCCGGGACCGGGGGGGTAGCGGGGCCCAGGGAGACCCAGTACTTC. Amino acid sequence: CASSPNPGTGGVAGPRETQYF.

The chain employs TRBV11-2 and TRBJ2-7; 10 bases agree with TRBD2. This CDR3 spans 15 amino acids. After removal of 5 bases from V and 0 bases from J, the junction contained 4 bases not matched to a gene. CDR1 is SGHAT and CDR2 is FQNNGV in the germline V gene. CDR3 sequence reads: CASSERTSGSYEQYF. CDR3 nucleotides: TGTGCCAGCAGCGAGAGGACTAGCGGCTCCTACGAGCAGTACTTC.

CDR3 sequence reads: CASSLQMSSYEQYF. The CDR3 DNA reads TGTGCCAGCAGCTTACAGATGAGCTCCTACGAGCAGTACTTC. The chain joins TRBV11-2 to TRBJ2-7, with D unresolved. The CDR3 is made up of 14 amino acids. V was shortened by 2 bases and J by 0 bases, with 8 bases between the two germline ends. Germline V gives CDR1 SGHAT, CDR2 FQNNGV.

This clonotype was counted ten times or more. The chain combines TRBV7-9 with TRBJ2-7; 7 bases line up with TRBD2. The ends lost 8 bases at V and 6 bases at J; junction bases unmatched: 4. Per germline, CDR1 SEHNR and CDR2 FQNEAQ (reference sequence). The CDR3 loop spans 11 amino acids. CDR3 sequence (DNA): TGTGCCAGCTGGGGGGGAGGCGAGCAGTACTTC. Its translation is CASWGGGEQYF.

The CDR3 reads CASSLWDYRQETQYF. The CDR3 DNA is TGTGCCAGCAGCTTATGGGACTACCGTCAAGAGACCCAGTACTTC. V gene TRBV7-2 combines with J gene TRBJ2-5, with 7 bases aligning to TRBD2. The ends lost 2 bases at V and 2 bases at J; junction bases unmatched: 5. Germline CDR1 and CDR2: SGHTA and FQGNSA. The CDR3 covers 15 residues. Variable domain in full (rest from reference TRBV7-2 and TRBJ2-5): GAGVSQSPSNKVTEKGKDVELRCDPISGHTALYWYRQSLGQGLEFLIYFQGNSAPDKSGLPSDRFSAERTGGSVSTLTIQRTQQEDSAVYLCASSLWDYRQETQYFGPGTRLLVL.